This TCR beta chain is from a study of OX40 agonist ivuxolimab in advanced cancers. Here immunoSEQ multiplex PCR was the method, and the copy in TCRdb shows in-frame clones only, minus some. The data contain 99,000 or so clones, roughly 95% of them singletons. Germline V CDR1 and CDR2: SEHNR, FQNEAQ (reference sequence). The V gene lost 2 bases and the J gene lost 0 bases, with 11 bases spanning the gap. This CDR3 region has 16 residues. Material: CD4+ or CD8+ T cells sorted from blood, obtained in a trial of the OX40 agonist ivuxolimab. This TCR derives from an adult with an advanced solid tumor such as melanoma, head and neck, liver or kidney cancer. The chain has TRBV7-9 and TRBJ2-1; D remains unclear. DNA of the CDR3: TGTGCCAGCAGCTTAAAACGGTATAGCTCCTACAATGAGCAGTTCTTC. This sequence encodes CASSLKRYSSYNEQFF.